Below, one TCR beta chain is given with its context. Here immunoSEQ multiplex PCR was the method, and the copy in TCRdb shows in-frame clones only, minus some. The repertoire holds some 120,000 clones, with approximately 90% as singletons. CDR1 SGHTA and CDR2 FQGNSA come from the germline V gene. Trimming took off 2 bases at V and 6 bases at J, with 22 bases between the two ends. The CDR3 is made up of 17 amino acids. This sample was included in a study of control samples from healthy donors and cancer patients. The material sequenced was blood. The clonotype was recovered from a woman in her 70s in good health. The rearrangement links TRBV7-2 to TRBJ1-1; D is unresolved. This chain's CDR3 is CASSLKLEATRTAEAFF. The CDR3 region has the DNA TGTGCCAGCAGCTTAAAACTCGAGGCTACCAGGACGGCTGAAGCTTTCTTT.